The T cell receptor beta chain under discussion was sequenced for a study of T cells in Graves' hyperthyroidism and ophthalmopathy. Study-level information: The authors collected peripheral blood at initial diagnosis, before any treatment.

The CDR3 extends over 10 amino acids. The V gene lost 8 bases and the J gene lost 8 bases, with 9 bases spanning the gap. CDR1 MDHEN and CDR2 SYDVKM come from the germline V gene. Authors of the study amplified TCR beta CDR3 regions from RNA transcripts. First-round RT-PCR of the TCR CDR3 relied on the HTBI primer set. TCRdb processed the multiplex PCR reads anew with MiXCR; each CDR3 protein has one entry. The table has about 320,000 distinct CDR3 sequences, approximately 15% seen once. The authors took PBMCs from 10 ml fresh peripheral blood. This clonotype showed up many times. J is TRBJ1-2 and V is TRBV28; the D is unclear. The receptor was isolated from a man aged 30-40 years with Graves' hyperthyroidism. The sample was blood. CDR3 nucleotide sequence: TGTGCCAGCGGCCATCGGGGCTACACCTTC. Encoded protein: CASGHRGYTF.